These T cell receptor beta chains were read from a single sample in a study of OX40 agonist ivuxolimab in advanced cancers. Profiled with immunoSEQ multiplex PCR; TCRdb holds only in-frame clones, not every one. Among fewer than 20,000 clones listed, around 70% were seen once. This sample comprised CD4+ or CD8+ T cells sorted from blood, obtained in a trial of the OX40 agonist ivuxolimab. These receptors were collected from an adult with an advanced solid tumor such as melanoma, head and neck, liver or kidney cancer. Each CDR3 is given with its conserved first and last residue. A D gene is named only where the DNA matches it firmly. The listing skips clone size in some rows; elsewhere it reads once, few, many or a size class.

abundance,j_gene,d_gene,v_gene,CDR3aa,CDR3nt
-,TRBJ2-5,TRBD1,TRBV10-2,CASSEGTVSNQETQYF,TGCGCCAGCAGTGAGGGGACAGTTAGTAACCAAGAGACCCAGTACTTC
-,TRBJ1-5,-,TRBV6-1,CASSVREVGNQPQHF,TGTGCCAGCAGTGTCAGGGAGGTGGGGAATCAGCCCCAGCATTTT
medium-sized,TRBJ1-2,-,TRBV2,CASSEDFNGYTF,TGTGCCAGCAGTGAAGATTTTAATGGCTACACCTTC
-,TRBJ1-1,-,TRBV6-6,CASSYTGLNTEAFF,TGTGCCAGCAGTTACACAGGGTTGAACACTGAAGCTTTCTTT
-,TRBJ2-1,TRBD2,TRBV15,CATSRVGLAGDIYNEQFF,TGTGCCACCAGCAGAGTCGGACTAGCGGGAGATATCTACAATGAGCAGTTCTTC
-,TRBJ2-5,-,TRBV7-9,CASSSPRESPMRETQYF,TGTGCCAGCAGCTCCCCCAGGGAATCGCCCATGAGGGAGACCCAGTACTTC
-,TRBJ2-3,TRBD2,TRBV9,CASSVEGGGVTDTQYF,TGTGCCAGCAGCGTAGAAGGCGGGGGGGTAACAGATACGCAGTATTTT
-,TRBJ2-3,-,TRBV5-6,CASSVGLEGGTDTQYF,TGTGCCAGCAGCGTTGGTCTTGAGGGGGGGACAGATACGCAGTATTTT
once,TRBJ2-5,TRBD1,TRBV28,CASSPRTGLETQYF,TGTGCCAGCAGCCCTCGGACAGGGCTGGAGACCCAGTACTTC
-,TRBJ1-1,TRBD1,TRBV28,CASSRATGGMDRNTEAFF,TGTGCCAGCAGTCGAGCTACAGGGGGCATGGATAGGAACACTGAAGCTTTCTTT
once,TRBJ1-1,-,TRBV11-2,CASSLDYPGTEAFF,TGTGCCAGCAGCTTAGATTACCCCGGCACTGAAGCTTTCTTT
-,TRBJ2-1,TRBD1,TRBV7-9,CASRRQGSSYNEQFF,TGTGCCAGCAGGCGACAGGGGAGCTCCTACAATGAGCAGTTCTTC
-,TRBJ2-1,TRBD2,TRBV2,CASSEGLADSYNEQFF,TGTGCCAGCAGTGAAGGACTAGCAGACTCCTACAATGAGCAGTTCTTC
-,TRBJ1-1,TRBD1,TRBV29-1,CSDGQGRTTEAFF,TGCAGCGACGGACAGGGGAGGACCACTGAAGCTTTCTTT
-,TRBJ2-3,-,TRBV4-2,CASSQDVTQYF,TGTGCCAGCAGCCAAGATGTTACGCAGTATTTT
few,TRBJ2-2,TRBD2,TRBV10-1,CASAAGTSEYTGELFF,TGCGCCAGCGCGGCCGGGACTAGCGAGTACACCGGGGAGCTGTTTTTT
-,TRBJ2-7,TRBD1,TRBV27,CASSLKPGQGYEQYF,TGTGCCAGCAGTTTAAAGCCCGGACAGGGTTACGAGCAGTACTTC
-,TRBJ1-4,-,TRBV2,CASLEGEKLFF,TGTGCCAGCCTAGAAGGCGAAAAACTGTTTTTT
-,TRBJ1-2,-,TRBV10-3,CAISERLSDSKYGYTF,TGTGCCATCAGTGAGAGATTGTCTGACAGTAAATATGGCTACACCTTC
-,TRBJ2-3,TRBD2,TRBV28,CASSSGLAGLSTDTQYF,TGTGCCAGCAGTTCGGGACTAGCGGGTCTGAGCACAGATACGCAGTATTTT
-,TRBJ2-7,TRBD2,TRBV28,CASMGGRALYYEQYF,TGTGCCAGCATGGGGGGGAGGGCTCTATACTACGAGCAGTACTTC
-,TRBJ2-1,TRBD2,TRBV4-1,CASSQVGQGLPNNEQFF,TGCGCCAGCAGCCAAGTAGGGCAGGGACTACCCAACAATGAGCAGTTCTTC
-,TRBJ2-5,TRBD2,TRBV9,CASSPAAGSQETQYF,TGTGCCAGCAGCCCCGCAGCGGGGAGCCAAGAGACCCAGTACTTC
-,TRBJ1-2,-,TRBV30,CAWRWGWGYTF,TGTGCCTGGAGATGGGGTTGGGGCTACACCTTC
-,TRBJ2-7,-,TRBV4-2,CASSQKRTSEQYF,TGTGCCAGCAGCCAAAAACGGACCTCCGAGCAGTACTTC
-,TRBJ2-7,TRBD1,TRBV7-9,CASSPKDRGREQYF,TGTGCCAGCAGCCCGAAGGACAGGGGGCGCGAGCAGTACTTC
-,TRBJ2-7,TRBD1,TRBV9,CASSKIQGARRYEQYF,TGTGCCAGCAGCAAGATTCAGGGGGCGCGGAGGTACGAGCAGTACTTC
-,TRBJ2-2,TRBD2,TRBV19,CASSTPSGLNTGELFF,TGTGCCAGTAGTACTCCTAGCGGATTGAACACCGGGGAGCTGTTTTTT
few,TRBJ2-3,-,TRBV5-1,CASSFRGRGADTQYF,TGCGCCAGCAGCTTTCGCGGGCGGGGTGCAGATACGCAGTATTTT
-,TRBJ2-7,-,TRBV27,CASSLGPPYEQYF,TGTGCCAGCAGTTTAGGTCCCCCCTACGAGCAGTACTTC
few,TRBJ2-1,-,TRBV7-9,CASSPQPGSPSYNEQFF,TGTGCCAGCAGCCCTCAACCGGGGTCACCCTCCTACAATGAGCAGTTCTTC
-,TRBJ2-5,TRBD1,TRBV18,CASSPTGERETQYF,TGTGCCAGCTCACCTACAGGGGAAAGAGAGACCCAGTACTTC
once,TRBJ2-1,-,TRBV27,CASSLMGEQFF,TGTGCCAGCAGTTTAATGGGTGAGCAGTTCTTC
-,TRBJ1-2,-,TRBV5-6,CASSLGTQGGYTF,TGTGCCAGCAGCTTAGGGACTCAAGGCGGCTACACCTTC
-,TRBJ2-3,TRBD1,TRBV5-1,CASSPSGTGGTDTQYF,TGCGCCAGCAGCCCGTCCGGGACAGGGGGAACAGATACGCAGTATTTT
-,TRBJ2-2,TRBD1,TRBV13,CASSSGTVAPGELFF,TGTGCCAGCAGTTCCGGGACAGTGGCCCCCGGGGAGCTGTTTTTT
-,TRBJ2-2,-,TRBV15,CATSRDTRMAGELFF,TGTGCCACCAGCAGAGATACAAGGATGGCCGGGGAGCTGTTTTTT
-,TRBJ1-5,-,TRBV5-6,CASSWAPGQPQHF,TGTGCCAGCAGCTGGGCCCCTGGTCAGCCCCAGCATTTT
-,TRBJ2-7,TRBD2,TRBV27,CASSPGTSSYEQYF,TGTGCCAGCAGCCCCGGGACTAGCTCCTACGAGCAGTACTTC
-,TRBJ2-7,-,TRBV7-9,CASSPWGQRVYEQYF,TGTGCCAGCAGCCCTTGGGGACAGCGGGTCTACGAGCAGTACTTC
medium-sized,TRBJ1-1,-,TRBV27,CASSSLVPNTEAFF,TGTGCCAGCAGTTCATTAGTCCCGAACACTGAAGCTTTCTTT
-,TRBJ1-2,-,TRBV9,CASSPPEDWNYGYTF,TGTGCCAGCAGCCCCCCCGAGGACTGGAACTATGGCTACACCTTC
-,TRBJ1-2,TRBD1,TRBV11-3,CASSSSGGYNYGYTF,TGTGCCAGCAGCTCGTCAGGGGGATACAACTATGGCTACACCTTC
-,TRBJ2-1,-,TRBV27,CASTVNRLGEQFF,TGTGCCAGCACTGTAAACAGGCTAGGGGAGCAGTTCTTC
-,TRBJ2-7,TRBD1,TRBV2,CASRGTGAYEQYF,TGTGCCAGCAGGGGGACAGGAGCCTACGAGCAGTACTTC
-,TRBJ1-2,-,TRBV4-3,CASSQDHRGAAYGYTF,TGCGCCAGCAGCCAAGATCATCGGGGGGCCGCTTATGGCTACACCTTC